This T cell receptor (beta chain) came from a study of CD8 T cells in ankylosing spondylitis. The study, taken as a whole, reports: Matched synovial fluid from ankylosing spondylitis patients was reported to be enriched for disease-linked clones. CD8+ disease-linked clones were present at relatively low frequencies in blood. Ankylosing spondylitis blood appeared to carry a characteristic TCR beta motif of roughly eight highly homologous variants.

Per the germline V gene, CDR1 is KGHDR and CDR2 is SFDVKD. V dropped 3 bases and J dropped 2; count of bases not matched to a gene: 5. The CDR3 sequence is 15 residues long. Note on this clonotype: Its cognate antigen is unknown.

The authors made TCR beta libraries by quantitative 5'-RACE with molecular barcodes. MiXCR was run by TCRdb on the 5' RACE reads, yielding one entry per CDR3 protein. There are almost 400,000 distinct CDR3 sequences in the sample; under 25% occur only once, and roughly a sixth lies in the top ten. The chain combines TRBV24-1 with TRBJ2-7; TRBD1 matches 8 bases. The TCR originated in a male donor with ankylosing spondylitis. Sequencing used blood, either unsorted or a sorted T cell fraction (not recorded which). CDR3 nucleotides: TGTGCCACCAGTGATCACAGGGGGTCCCCCTACGAGCAGTACTTC. It encodes CATSDHRGSPYEQYF.